One sample yielded the 31 T cell receptor beta chains listed below, sequenced in a study of T cell changes during pregnancy in multiple sclerosis. Profiling relied on immunoSEQ multiplex PCR, and the TCRdb table lists in-frame clones only, not all of them. The sample comprises roughly 40,000 clones, 75% to 95% of which are singletons, and more than 0.4% rests with the top ten. Source: CD4+ T cells from peripheral blood mononuclear cells, taken in the third trimester of pregnancy. The origin of the receptors is a female donor with multiple sclerosis, enrolled in a pregnancy study.

The chain employs TRBV4-1 and TRBJ1-2; D is unresolved. V lost 3 bases and J 2 bases, leaving 13 bases between the germline ends. Germline CDR1 MGHRA, CDR2 YSYEKL. The CDR3 covers 15 residues. CDR3 bases: TGCGCCAGCAGCCAGGCTACCATCGGGAACTATGGCTACACCTTC. Its translation: CASSQATIGNYGYTF.

The chain carries TRBV4-1 and TRBJ1-4; a possible D gene is TRBD1 (5 bases). Germline V lookup: CDR1 MGHRA, CDR2 YSYEKL. V lost 9 bases and J lost 5, with 10 bases in between. The CDR3 is 12 residues long. This CDR3 is CASRGRNEKLFF. The CDR3 DNA follows: TGCGCCAGTAGGGGTAGGAATGAAAAACTGTTTTTT.

The rearrangement links TRBV6-6 to TRBJ1-1; perhaps TRBD1 as D (6 bases). Trimming took 10 bases from V and 12 from J, leaving 21 bases between them. The CDR3 loop spans 12 amino acids. The germline gives CDR1 MNHNY, CDR2 SVGAGI (reference sequence). The CDR3 loop is CATRGGQALSFF. Here the CDR3 DNA reads TGTGCCACCCGGGGGGGCCAGGCCCTTTCTTTCTTT.

The chain employs TRBV4-1 and TRBJ2-5; a possible D gene is TRBD2 (7 bases). The germline V gene has CDR1 MGHRA and CDR2 YSYEKL. The CDR3 extends over 15 amino acids. The V end lost 0 bases, the J end lost 4 bases, and 12 bases lay between the germline ends. CDR3 sequence reads: CASSQETGGRETQYF. The CDR3 bases are TGCGCCAGCAGCCAAGAGACCGGGGGGCGAGAGACCCAGTACTTC.

V and J are TRBV28 and TRBJ1-2; maybe TRBD1 (5 bases). This CDR3 is 14 amino acids long. The germline gives CDR1 MDHEN, CDR2 SYDVKM. V gave up 5 bases and J gave up 4 bases, with 14 bases separating them. This CDR3 is CASSTPGRGYGYTF. In DNA, the CDR3 is TGTGCCAGCAGTACTCCAGGGAGGGGCTATGGCTACACCTTC.

Concerning this clone itself: The junction and the germline gene differ at one end; a read error may be behind it. The chain couples TRBV11-2 to TRBJ2-7, with D possibly matching TRBD1 (6 bases). This CDR3 is 12 amino acids long. Germline-derived CDR1 and CDR2 are SGHAT and FQNNGV. CDR3 loop: CASSHLTGIQDF. In nucleotides, the CDR3 is TGTGCCAGCAGCCACCTCACAGGGATTCAGGACTTC.

The CDR3 bases are TGTGCCAGCAGCCCTGGGGGAGGGGACACAGATACGCAGTATTTT. It encodes CASSPGGGDTDTQYF. The chain has TRBV4-2 and TRBJ2-3; 7 bases map to TRBD2. The length of the CDR3 is 15 residues. Germline lookup yields CDR1 LGHNA and CDR2 YNFKEQ. The V gene end was trimmed by 4 bases and the J gene end by 2 bases; junction bases not matched to a gene: 6.

The rearrangement links TRBV2 to TRBJ2-3; TRBD2 matches at 10 bases. Germline V gene data show CDR1 as SNHLY and CDR2 as FYNNEI. The CDR3 consists of 16 residues. Trimming cost V 3 bases and J 5 bases; bases outside gene matches: 8. The CDR3 loop reads CASSDQLAGAGDTQYF. The DNA of the CDR3 is TGTGCCAGCAGTGACCAGCTAGCGGGAGCTGGAGATACGCAGTATTTT.

DNA of the CDR3: TGTGCCAGCAGTTTTAACAGGGCGATCATGAACACTGAAGCTTTCTTT. It is translated as CASSFNRAIMNTEAFF. The V and J genes are TRBV27 and TRBJ1-1; tentatively, D is TRBD1 (6 bases). Germline CDR1 MNHEY, CDR2 SMNVEV (reference sequence). The CDR3 totals 16 residues. Trimming removed 3 bases at V and 0 bases at J, with 14 bases between.

The gene calls are TRBV6-1 and TRBJ1-5; the match to TRBD1 covers 8 bases. With 2 bases clipped from V and 4 bases from J, the junction kept 13 bases outside the gene matches. CDR1 and CDR2 from the germline V gene are MNHNS and SASEGT. This CDR3 comprises 18 residues. The DNA for the CDR3 is TGTGCCAGCAGTGAAACGTCAGGAGCAGGGGGCTGGAATCAGCCCCAGCATTTT. Translating gives CASSETSGAGGWNQPQHF.

The rearrangement links TRBV4-1 to TRBJ2-7, with 9 bases lining up with TRBD2. V shed 1 base, J shed 0 bases, and the junction held 19 bases outside the gene matches. The CDR3 totals 21 residues. In germline, CDR1 is MGHRA, CDR2 YSYEKL. The CDR3 loop reads CASSQVVATGDLAGVSYEQYF. The DNA of the CDR3 is TGCGCCAGCAGCCAAGTCGTGGCGACAGGTGATTTAGCGGGAGTCTCCTACGAGCAGTACTTC.

This clone has more than one count but fewer than ten. The chain links TRBV5-4 to TRBJ1-3, with D possibly TRBD1 on 6 matching bases. Trimming left V 5 bases short and J 4 bases short, with 13 bases between. Germline lookup yields CDR1 SGHNT and CDR2 YYREEE (reference sequence). The CDR3 sequence is 14 residues long. CDR3 amino acids: CASRSLGAGNTIYF. In DNA form, the CDR3 reads TGTGCCAGCAGGTCGTTGGGGGCGGGAAACACCATATATTTT.

The CDR3 DNA reads TGTGCTAGTGCGATGGGGGGTGAGAATCAGCCCCAGCATTTT. This codes for CASAMGGENQPQHF. V usage is TRBV12-5 and J usage is TRBJ1-5, with a possible D match to TRBD1 (5 bases). Trimming stripped 7 bases from V and 4 bases from J, with 14 bases between. This CDR3 comprises 14 residues. Germline lookup yields CDR1 LGHNT and CDR2 FRNRAP.

V gene TRBV27 combines with J gene TRBJ2-7, with a tentative D call TRBD1 (6 bases). This CDR3 has 14 residues. From germline, CDR1 is MNHEY and CDR2 SMNVEV (reference sequence). V lost 3 bases and J 3 bases, leaving 12 bases between the germline ends. CDR3 loop: CASSFAGDGYEQYF. CDR3 coding DNA: TGTGCCAGCAGTTTTGCAGGGGACGGCTACGAGCAGTACTTC.

The gene calls are TRBV7-2 and TRBJ2-7, with 8 bases aligning to TRBD2. This CDR3 spans 15 amino acids. The V gene's germline CDR1 is SGHTA and CDR2 FQGNSA. V shed 5 bases and J 3 bases; nucleotides not matched to a gene: 9. Here the CDR3 DNA reads TGTGCCAGCAGCCCCGGGGGGGCTTCATTCTACGAGCAGTACTTC. Its translation is CASSPGGASFYEQYF.

The rearrangement links TRBV5-4 to TRBJ2-5; TRBD2 matches at 11 bases. The J call could be wrong; TRBJ2-7 is a better fit for the DNA end. Germline CDR1 is SGHNT and CDR2 is YYREEE (reference sequence). The CDR3 contains 16 residues. In DNA, the CDR3 is TGTGCCAGCAGCGGGTCTAGCGGGAGGAGCTCCTACGAGCAGTACTTC. It yields the protein CASSGSSGRSSYEQYF.

This clone was seen only once. This CDR3 reads CASSSRAVNTEAFF. The CDR3 nucleotides are TGCGCCAGCAGCTCCAGGGCGGTGAACACTGAAGCTTTCTTT. This chain links TRBV5-1 with TRBJ1-1, with D possibly TRBD1 on 5 matching bases. From germline, CDR1 is SGHRS and CDR2 YFSETQ. The CDR3 spans 14 residues. Trimming shortened V by 3 bases and J by 0 bases, and 9 bases separated the two germline ends.

The rearrangement links TRBV29-1 to TRBJ2-3; D unclear. Germline lookup yields CDR1 SQVTM and CDR2 ANQGSEA. V was pared by 4 bases and J by 5 bases, with 13 bases between. This CDR3 has 13 residues. The CDR3 DNA reads TGCAGCGTTGGTGGGCTCATTGGAGATACGCAGTATTTT. Its protein is CSVGGLIGDTQYF.

The V and J genes are TRBV29-1 and TRBJ1-1; 8 nucleotides match TRBD1. V shed 7 bases, J shed 1 base, and the junction held 8 bases outside the gene matches. CDR3 length: 14 amino acids. The V gene's germline CDR1 is SQVTM and CDR2 ANQGSEA. The CDR3 loop is CSANTGTGNTEAFF. CDR3 DNA sequence: TGCAGCGCCAATACCGGGACAGGGAACACTGAAGCTTTCTTT.

This chain joins TRBV15 and TRBJ2-1; weak D call: TRBD2 (5 bases). The germline V gene has CDR1 LNHNV and CDR2 YYDKDF (reference sequence). The CDR3 sequence is 15 residues long. V was clipped by 0 bases and J by 9 bases, with 15 bases between them. As DNA, the CDR3 is TGTGCCACCAGCAGAGATGGAACTAGTCACGGTGAGCAGTTCTTC. Its translation: CATSRDGTSHGEQFF. The variable domain in full, completed from reference TRBV15 and TRBJ2-1, reads DAMVIQNPRYQVTQFGKPVTLSCSQTLNHNVMYWYQQKSSQAPKLLFHYYDKDFNNEADTPDNFQSRRPNTSFCFLDIRSPGLGDTAMYLCATSRDGTSHGEQFFGPGTRLTVL.

This sequence joins TRBV6-1 and TRBJ2-2; 8 bases match TRBD1. Germline V lookup: CDR1 MNHNS, CDR2 SASEGT. V gave up 4 bases and J gave up 0 bases; unmatched junction bases: 4. The CDR3 sequence is 16 residues long. This chain's CDR3 is CASSGQGSTNTGELFF. The DNA of the CDR3 is TGTGCCAGCAGTGGACAGGGGTCTACGAACACCGGGGAGCTGTTTTTT.

The chain links TRBV10-2 to TRBJ2-3; D may be TRBD2 (7 bases). Germline V CDR1 and CDR2: WSHSY, SAAADI. There are 15 residues in the CDR3. The V end was cut by 6 bases, the J end by 0 bases, with 13 bases between. The CDR3 reads CASRTRGGSTDTQYF. The CDR3 bases are TGCGCCAGCAGAACGAGGGGGGGAAGCACAGATACGCAGTATTTT.

The genes are TRBV19 and TRBJ1-3, with 7 nucleotides matching TRBD1. V gave up 6 bases and J gave up 4 bases; unmatched junction bases: 0. Germline CDR1 LNHDA, CDR2 SQIVND (reference sequence). CDR3 length: 12 residues. The CDR3 coding sequence is TGTGCCAGTAGGGGACAGGGAAACACCATATATTTT. Protein: CASRGQGNTIYF.

The J gene is TRBJ2-1, the V gene TRBV5-8, with TRBD1 matching over 8 bases. Germline CDR1 SGHTS, CDR2 YDEGEE. The J segment lost 2 bases and the V segment lost 4 bases, leaving 8 bases of the junction unmatched. This CDR3 spans 16 amino acids. The chain's CDR3 is CASSGDRGTAYNEQFF. Here the CDR3 DNA reads TGTGCCAGCAGCGGAGACAGGGGTACCGCCTACAATGAGCAGTTCTTC.

This chain connects TRBV21-1 to TRBJ2-3; the table assigns TRBD2, which was not confirmed against the DNA. TRBV21-1 is noted as a pseudogene. The CDR3 extends over 17 amino acids. The CDR3 DNA reads TGTGCCAGCAGCAATGAGAGGGTGATAATGAGCACAGATACGCAGTATTTT. Amino acid sequence: CASSNERVIMSTDTQYF.

V gene TRBV29-1 combines with J gene TRBJ2-3, with D possibly matching TRBD2 (5 bases). V lost 6 bases to trimming and J lost 10 bases, with 26 bases between them. This CDR3 comprises 15 residues. The germline CDR1 and CDR2 sequences are SQVTM and ANQGSEA. The CDR3 reads CSVRPRTVGRTPQYF. The CDR3 coding sequence is TGCAGCGTCAGACCCCGGACTGTGGGGAGAACGCCGCAGTATTTT.

This clone was observed a single time. The rearrangement uses TRBV7-2 and TRBJ2-2; 9 bases are a match to TRBD1. CDR1 SGHTA and CDR2 FQGNSA come from the germline V gene. After removal of 6 bases from V and 7 bases from J, the junction contained 6 bases not matched to a gene. There are 14 residues in the CDR3. The CDR3 sequence: CASRWTGEGGELFF. CDR3 bases: TGTGCCAGCAGATGGACAGGGGAGGGCGGGGAGCTGTTTTTT.

This chain connects TRBV25-1 to TRBJ1-1; 8 bases align to TRBD1. The CDR3 covers 15 residues. Germline CDR1 is MGHDK and CDR2 is SYGVNS. V was pared by 6 bases and J by 1 base, with 7 bases of the junction left unmatched. This chain's CDR3 is CASRGETGENTEAFF. CDR3 DNA: TGTGCCAGCAGGGGGGAGACAGGGGAGAACACTGAAGCTTTCTTT. Full variable domain (remainder filled in from reference TRBV25-1 and TRBJ1-1): EADIYQTPRYLVIGTGKKITLECSQTMGHDKMYWYQQDPGMELHLIHYSYGVNSTEKGDLSSESTVSRIRTEHFPLTLESARPSHTSQYLCASRGETGENTEAFFGQGTRLTVV.

V is TRBV30 and J is TRBJ1-6; D unresolved. V lost 2 bases to trimming and J lost 8 bases, with 10 bases between them. The CDR3 runs to 13 residues. CDR1 GTSNPN and CDR2 SVGIG come from the germline V gene (reference sequence). The CDR3 DNA is TGTGCCTGGAGTTCCCGGACTGATTCACCCCTCCACTTT. This translates into CAWSSRTDSPLHF.

The chain has TRBV6-5 and TRBJ2-7; 10 bases fit TRBD1. There are 14 residues in the CDR3. Germline trimming cut 6 bases from V and 6 bases from J; bases unmatched to any gene: 8. Germline V gene data show CDR1 as MNHEY and CDR2 as SVGAGI. The CDR3 DNA is TGTGCCAGCAGACGCGGGACAGGGGTACCCGAGCAGTACTTC. It is translated as CASRRGTGVPEQYF.

This chain uses TRBV7-8 with TRBJ2-1, with 8 bases that match TRBD2. The germline CDR1 and CDR2 sequences are SGHVS and FQNEAQ. This CDR3 has 15 amino acids. The V and J ends lost 4 bases and 2 bases, in that order; junction bases with no gene match: 4. The CDR3 region has the DNA TGTGCCAGCAGCTCTGATAGCGGGACCTACAATGAGCAGTTCTTC. Protein: CASSSDSGTYNEQFF. Drawing the rest from reference TRBV7-8 and TRBJ2-1, the complete variable domain is GAGVSQSPRYKVAKRGQDVALRCDPISGHVSLFWYQQALGQGPEFLTYFQNEAQLDKSGLPSDRFFAERPEGSVSTLKIQRTQQEDSAVYLCASSSDSGTYNEQFFGPGTRLTVL.